This entry lists 24 T cell receptor beta chains sequenced from one sample in a study of T cell clonality in common variable immunodeficiency. Using immunoSEQ multiplex PCR, the repertoire was profiled, and TCRdb retains in-frame clones only, with some absent. Altogether approximately 81,000 clones were found in the sample, and no singletons occur. Sequenced material: peripheral blood mononuclear cells. These receptors came from a person between 18 and 69 years old in good health.

This clone was recorded at least ten times. The read terminates 3 residues ahead of where the CDR3 ends, so the germline J gene completes it. The chain couples TRBV7-2 to TRBJ2-5, with 14 bases lining up with TRBD2. The CDR3 totals 16 residues. V was clipped by 0 bases and J by 3 bases; unmatched bases: 0. CDR1 is SGHTA, CDR2 FQGNSA, per germline. The CDR3 reads CASSLAGLAGEETQYF. The DNA read from the CDR3 is TGTGCCAGCAGCTTAGCGGGACTAGCGGGAGAAGAGACC.

This clone was picked up a small number of times. The CDR3 goes on 3 residues after the read ends, and that part is filled in from the germline J gene. V usage is TRBV19 and J usage is TRBJ1-1; no definite D call. Trimming cost V 1 base and J 1 base, with 4 bases left between them. Germline V lookup: CDR1 LNHDA, CDR2 SQIVND (reference sequence). There are 13 residues in the CDR3. The CDR3 loop reads CASSIGQNTEAFF. The sequenced part of the CDR3 DNA is TGTGCCAGTAGTATAGGGCAGAACACTGAA.

This clone appeared a few times. The observed sequence ends 3 residues before the CDR3 terminus, with the missing tail filled in from the germline J gene. The chain links TRBV2 to TRBJ2-2, with D possibly matching TRBD1 (6 bases). The CDR3 spans 14 residues. The V end was cut by 6 bases, the J end by 5 bases, with 13 bases between. Germline CDR1 is SNHLY and CDR2 is FYNNEI. The DNA read from the CDR3 is TGTGCCAGCAGGAACCCAGGGGAAACCGGGGAG. Its translation: CASRNPGETGE. The complete CDR3 protein is CASRNPGETGELFF. Complete variable domain (other parts from reference TRBV2 and TRBJ2-2): EPEVTQTPSHQVTQMGQEVILRCVPISNHLYFYWYRQILGQKVEFLVSFYNNEISEKSEIFDDQFSVERPDGSNFTLKIRSTKLEDSAMYFCASRNPGETGELFFGEGSRLTVL.

This clone appeared many times. The read halts 3 residues ahead of the CDR3 end, with the missing end drawn from the germline J gene. The chain has TRBV7-8 and TRBJ2-5; TRBD2 aligns across 7 bases. The CDR3 consists of 15 residues. V shed 3 bases and J 5 bases; nucleotides not matched to a gene: 9. Per germline, CDR1 SGHVS and CDR2 FQNEAQ. The sequenced CDR3 bases are TGTGCCAGCAGCTTTAACGAGGGGAGGGAGGAGACC. Protein: CASSFNEGREET. In full, the CDR3 is CASSFNEGREETQYF.

As to this clone: The observed sequence ends 3 residues before the CDR3 terminus, with the missing tail filled in from the germline J gene. The chain has TRBV7-6 and TRBJ2-2; D is unclear. CDR1 and CDR2 from the germline V gene are SGHVS and FNYEAQ. The CDR3 covers 14 residues. Deletions cut 5 bases from V and 5 bases from J, with 12 bases between. CDR3 sequence reads: CASSLYRNTGELFF. The sequenced CDR3 bases are TGTGCCAGCAGCCTCTACCGTAATACCGGGGAG.

This clone has at least ten counts. The CDR3 DNA, read in part, is TGCAGCGTTGAAGGGAAGGGCGGAAACACC. It translates to CSVEGKGGNT. The full CDR3 reads CSVEGKGGNTIYF. The chain carries TRBV29-1 and TRBJ1-3; no definite D call. The read ends 3 residues before the CDR3 terminus; that terminus is restored from the germline J gene. The CDR3 is made up of 13 amino acids. Trimming left V 1 base short and J 4 bases short, with 8 bases between. CDR1 SQVTM and CDR2 ANQGSEA come from the germline V gene.

This clone appeared many times. The read stops 3 residues short of the end of the CDR3; the missing end is completed from the germline J gene. The V call is TRBV10-1, the J call TRBJ2-3; D is unclear. The CDR3 contains 11 residues. The V end lost 3 bases, the J end lost 6 bases, and 4 bases lay between the germline ends. CDR1 is WNHNN and CDR2 is SYGVQD in the germline V gene (reference sequence). Incomplete CDR3 DNA: TGCGCCAGCAGTGAATCGGATACG. Translated, it gives CASSESDT. The entire CDR3 protein reads CASSESDTQYF.

This clone has ten or more counts. The read terminates 3 residues before the CDR3 end, so the remaining end is supplied by the germline J gene. V usage is TRBV6-2 or TRBV6-3 and J usage is TRBJ1-1; D not resolved. The CDR3 length is 14 residues. V was shortened by 2 bases and J by 1 base, with 8 bases between the two germline ends. Germline loops: CDR1 MNHEY, CDR2 SVGEGT. The CDR3 reads CASSYQWQNTEAFF. CDR3 bases read: TGTGCCAGCAGTTACCAATGGCAGAACACTGAA.

This clone was found many times. Coverage ceases 3 residues before the CDR3 finishes, and the germline J gene fills in the end. This chain connects TRBV7-9 to TRBJ1-4; 9 bases map to TRBD1. Germline V gene data show CDR1 as SEHNR and CDR2 as FQNEAQ (reference sequence). The CDR3 loop spans 15 amino acids. V dropped 1 base and J dropped 7; count of bases not matched to a gene: 4. CDR3 DNA (partial): TGTGCCAGCAGCTTAGAGGGACAGGGAGTTGAAAAA. Amino acids: CASSLEGQGVEK. The whole CDR3 sequence reads CASSLEGQGVEKLFF.

Ten or more counts support this clone. The read falls 3 residues short of the CDR3 end, and the missing part is taken from the germline J gene. The chain is built from TRBV10-1 and TRBJ1-5; D is perhaps TRBD1 (5 bases). V lost 4 bases to trimming and J lost 2 bases, with 21 bases between them. The CDR3 consists of 18 residues. Germline values: CDR1 WNHNN, CDR2 SYGVQD (reference sequence). The DNA read from the CDR3 is TGCGCCAGCAGTGTAGGGGTCAACCCTGAAGAGGGCAATCAGCCC. Translating gives CASSVGVNPEEGNQP. The CDR3 in its entirety is CASSVGVNPEEGNQPQHF.

This clone came up many times. The CDR3 is cut off 3 residues early in the read; its end comes from the germline J gene. The rearrangement links TRBV30 to TRBJ1-2, with unresolved D. Germline loops: CDR1 GTSNPN, CDR2 SVGIG (reference sequence). The CDR3 has 12 amino acids. The CDR3 loop reads CAWSTDRFDYTF. The sequenced CDR3 bases are TGTGCCTGGAGTACAGACCGCTTTGAC.

At least ten counts were recorded for this clone. The read halts 3 residues ahead of the CDR3 end, with the missing end drawn from the germline J gene. This sequence joins TRBV5-4 and TRBJ2-5, with D perhaps TRBD2 (6 bases). CDR1 SGHNT and CDR2 YYREEE come from the germline V gene (reference sequence). This CDR3 is 15 amino acids long. V was pared by 0 bases and J by 5 bases, with 14 bases between. CDR3 sequence: CASSLAGQSGETQYF. CDR3 DNA (partial): TGTGCCAGCAGCTTGGCCGGACAAAGCGGGGAGACC.

Many counts were recorded for this clone. Read coverage stops 3 residues before the CDR3 terminus; the germline J gene supplies the remainder. The chain joins TRBV20-1 to TRBJ2-7; 8 bases map to TRBD1. Germline values: CDR1 DFQATT, CDR2 SNEGSKA (reference sequence). The CDR3 runs to 14 residues. V shed 5 bases and J 2 bases; nucleotides not matched to a gene: 8. The CDR3 protein is CSASTGVTTYEQYF. CDR3 DNA, as far as it was read: TGCAGTGCTTCGACAGGGGTTACAACCTACGAG.

This clone was found many times. The CDR3 end falls 3 residues outside the read, so it is completed with the germline J gene. The chain couples TRBV5-1 to TRBJ2-1, with 7 bases fitting TRBD2. The CDR3 is 14 residues long. Germline CDR1 is SGHRS and CDR2 is YFSETQ. The V segment lost 8 bases and the J segment 0 bases; nucleotides outside the gene matches: 5. The CDR3 here is CASRDYRSYNEQFF. CDR3 bases read: TGCGCCAGTCGGGACTACCGCTCCTACAATGAG.

This clone was recorded at least ten times. CDR3: CASSLGRETQYF. CDR3 bases read: TGTGCCAGCAGCTTAGGTCGGGAGACC. This chain connects TRBV7-6 to TRBJ2-5; D is unclear. The sequenced fragment ends 3 residues before the CDR3 boundary, so the rest is inferred from the germline J gene. V dropped 1 base and J dropped 5 bases, with 5 bases sitting between them. Germline values: CDR1 SGHVS, CDR2 FNYEAQ. CDR3 length equals 12 residues.

This clone has a count of ten or more. Read sequence stops 3 residues before the CDR3 end, and the germline J gene provides the missing end. The chain is built from TRBV14 and TRBJ1-1; TRBD1 is a possible D gene (5 bases). From germline, CDR1 is SGHDN and CDR2 FVKESK. This CDR3 region has 12 residues. The CDR3 bases that were read are TGTGCCAGCAGCCTTGACAGAATTATC. This translates into CASSLDRII. The complete CDR3 sequence is CASSLDRIIAFF. Full variable domain (missing parts from reference TRBV14 and TRBJ1-1): EAGVTQFPSHSVIEKGQTVTLRCDPISGHDNLYWYRRVMGKEIKFLLHFVKESKQDESGMPNNRFLAERTGGTYSTLKVQPAELEDSGVYFCASSLDRIIAFFGQGTRLTVV.

This clone was seen a handful of times. The missing CDR3 end, 3 residues past where the read stops, is filled in from the germline J gene. This sequence joins TRBV19 and TRBJ2-2; 12 bases agree with TRBD2. Germline V CDR1 and CDR2: LNHDA, SQIVND (reference sequence). V lost 3 bases to trimming and J lost 8 bases; unmatched junction nucleotides: 4. The CDR3 is made up of 15 amino acids. The CDR3 bases that were read are TGTGCCAGTAGTATTCTAGCGGGAGGGCCAGGGGAG. As protein: CASSILAGGPGE. The full CDR3 protein is CASSILAGGPGELFF.

This clone was seen at least ten times. Incomplete CDR3 DNA: TGCGCCAGCAGTTTGTCCGTCGGGGGAGGTTCCGAG. Encoded protein: CASSLSVGGGSE. The whole CDR3 protein is CASSLSVGGGSEQYF. This chain uses TRBV10-1 with TRBJ2-7; TRBD2 might be the D (6 bases). The read gets to within 3 residues of the CDR3 end, and the germline J gene fills in the rest. Trimming shortened V by 5 bases and J by 6 bases, and 20 bases separated the two germline ends. The length of the CDR3 is 15 residues. Germline CDR1 reads WNHNN; CDR2 reads SYGVQD (reference sequence).

This clone has at least ten counts. The chain's CDR3 is CASSPRDKKETQYF. The part of the CDR3 DNA that was read is TGTGCCAGCAGCCCCCGGGACAAAAAAGAGACC. The J gene is TRBJ2-5, the V gene TRBV7-3; possibly TRBD1 for D (6 bases). The read ends 3 residues before the CDR3 terminus; that terminus is restored from the germline J gene. The CDR3 is 14 amino acids. Germline V gene data show CDR1 as SGHTA and CDR2 as FQGTGA. Between the trimmed V and J ends, which lost 5 bases and 3 bases, there was a span of 13 bases. The variable domain in full, completed from reference TRBV7-3 and TRBJ2-5, reads GAGVSQTPSNKVTEKGKYVELRCDPISGHTALYWYRQSLGQGPEFLIYFQGTGAADDSGLPNDRFFAVRPEGSVSTLKIQRTERGDSAVYLCASSPRDKKETQYFGPGTRLLVL.

Turning to this clone: A much larger clone differs by one base, so this may be a read error. The read comes to an end 3 residues before the CDR3 does, leaving the germline J gene to fill in the end. This sequence joins TRBV2 and TRBJ2-1; 11 bases agree with TRBD2. CDR3 length equals 16 residues. V lost 6 bases, J lost 0 bases, and 4 bases stayed unmatched. The germline V gene encodes CDR1 SNHLY and CDR2 FYNNEI. The covered CDR3 bases are TGTGCCAGCAGGGGCCTAGCGGGGGGCTCCTACAATGAG. Amino acid sequence: CASRGLAGGSYNE. In full, the CDR3 is CASRGLAGGSYNEQFF.

This clone was seen at least ten times. This CDR3 reads CASRQGADEAFF. The sequenced part of the CDR3 DNA is TGCGCCAGCAGACAGGGGGCTGACGAA. V usage is TRBV5-1 and J usage is TRBJ1-1; 9 bases agree with TRBD1. The read comes to an end 3 residues before the CDR3 does, leaving the germline J gene to fill in the end. The CDR3 has 12 residues. Germline CDR1 reads SGHRS; CDR2 reads YFSETQ. Based on the CDR3 plus reference TRBV5-1 and TRBJ1-1, the full variable domain is KAGVTQTPRYLIKTRGQQVTLSCSPISGHRSVSWYQQTPGQGLQFLFEYFSETQRNKGNFPGRFSGRQFSNSRSEMNVSTLELGDSALYLCASRQGADEAFFGQGTRLTVV.

This clone was found many times. The CDR3 end lies 3 residues beyond the end of the read and is filled in from the germline J gene. The V gene is TRBV20-1, the J gene TRBJ2-7, with 11 bases identical to TRBD2. CDR1 DFQATT and CDR2 SNEGSKA come from the germline V gene (reference sequence). V lost 2 bases, J lost 2 bases, and 20 bases stayed unmatched. This CDR3 region has 20 residues. CDR3 residues: CSARRGEIAGGPSFTYEQYF. The covered CDR3 bases are TGCAGTGCTAGAAGGGGGGAAATAGCGGGAGGGCCCTCTTTCACCTACGAG.

This clone was found many times. The CDR3 region is CASTEGLPFLDEQFF. The CDR3 bases that were read are TGTGCCAGCACCGAGGGGCTCCCCTTTTTGGATGAG. The chain is built from TRBV12-3 or TRBV12-4 and TRBJ2-1; D could derive from TRBD1 or TRBD2 (5 bases each). The read ends 3 residues early relative to the CDR3; the germline J gene fills the gap. The CDR3 consists of 15 residues. The germline V and J ends were trimmed by 7 bases and 8 bases, with 21 bases remaining between them.

This clone came up many times. The CDR3 end is not reached by the read, which stops 3 residues before it; the germline J gene fills it in. The gene calls are TRBV29-1 and TRBJ2-3, with D tentatively TRBD2 (6 bases). The CDR3 spans 11 residues. V lost 4 bases and J 5 bases, leaving 7 bases between the germline ends. Looked up from germline, CDR1 is SQVTM and CDR2 is ANQGSEA. The covered CDR3 bases are TGCAGCGTTGGGAGGGGAGATACG. Protein product: CSVGRGDT. The whole CDR3 reads CSVGRGDTQYF.